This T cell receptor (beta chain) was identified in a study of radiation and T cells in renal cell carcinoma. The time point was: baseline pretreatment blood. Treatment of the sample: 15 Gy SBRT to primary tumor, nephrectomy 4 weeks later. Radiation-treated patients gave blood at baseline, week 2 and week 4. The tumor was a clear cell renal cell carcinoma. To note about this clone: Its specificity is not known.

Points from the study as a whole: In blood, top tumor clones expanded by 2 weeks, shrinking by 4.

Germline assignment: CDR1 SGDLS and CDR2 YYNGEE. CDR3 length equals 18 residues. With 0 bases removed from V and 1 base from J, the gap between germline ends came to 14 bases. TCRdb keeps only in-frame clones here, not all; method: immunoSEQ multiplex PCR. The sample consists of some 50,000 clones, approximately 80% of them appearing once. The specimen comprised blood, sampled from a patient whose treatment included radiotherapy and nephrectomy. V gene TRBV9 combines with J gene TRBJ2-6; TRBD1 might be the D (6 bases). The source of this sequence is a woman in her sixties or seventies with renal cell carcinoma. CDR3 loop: CASSVELGGRSGANVLTF. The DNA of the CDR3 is TGTGCCAGCAGCGTAGAATTAGGGGGAAGGTCTGGGGCCAACGTCCTGACTTTC. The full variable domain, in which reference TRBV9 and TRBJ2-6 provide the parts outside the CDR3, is DSGVTQTPKHLITATGQRVTLRCSPRSGDLSVYWYQQSLDQGLQFLIQYYNGEERAKGNILERFSAQQFPDLHSELNLSSLELGDSALYFCASSVELGGRSGANVLTFGAGSRLTVL.